The clone carrying this TCR beta chain appeared a single time. Antigen specificity is unknown. This entry is derived from a study of CD8+ T cells in alopecia areata. Broader study findings: Between patients, shared TCR sequences were less clear than in mice. This was possibly due in part to HLA diversity in the patient population. A great number of expanded lesional clones endured in scalp and blood during tofacitinib.

The germline CDR1 and CDR2 sequences are SQVTM and ANQGSEA. This CDR3 has 14 amino acids. The germline V and J ends were trimmed by 3 bases and 6 bases, with 15 bases remaining between them. Noted treatment: oral pan-JAK inhibitor, 5-10 mg twice daily. Sequencing used cDNA as its template, made by extracting RNA and reverse transcribing it. Repertoires were generated with immunoSEQ multiplex PCR, while TCRdb's copy carries only in-frame clones and drops some. The sample lists 170,000 or so clones, about 55% occurring once. The material was CD8+ T cells sorted from blood, obtained at week 24, from a patient treated with tofacitinib. The receptor was derived from a human donor with alopecia areata. This sequence joins TRBV29-1 and TRBJ2-1, with a weak D call TRBD2 (6 bases). Here the CDR3 DNA reads TGCAGCGTTGATGGCGGGGTGTCAGTCAATGAGCAGTTCTTC. Its protein product is CSVDGGVSVNEQFF.